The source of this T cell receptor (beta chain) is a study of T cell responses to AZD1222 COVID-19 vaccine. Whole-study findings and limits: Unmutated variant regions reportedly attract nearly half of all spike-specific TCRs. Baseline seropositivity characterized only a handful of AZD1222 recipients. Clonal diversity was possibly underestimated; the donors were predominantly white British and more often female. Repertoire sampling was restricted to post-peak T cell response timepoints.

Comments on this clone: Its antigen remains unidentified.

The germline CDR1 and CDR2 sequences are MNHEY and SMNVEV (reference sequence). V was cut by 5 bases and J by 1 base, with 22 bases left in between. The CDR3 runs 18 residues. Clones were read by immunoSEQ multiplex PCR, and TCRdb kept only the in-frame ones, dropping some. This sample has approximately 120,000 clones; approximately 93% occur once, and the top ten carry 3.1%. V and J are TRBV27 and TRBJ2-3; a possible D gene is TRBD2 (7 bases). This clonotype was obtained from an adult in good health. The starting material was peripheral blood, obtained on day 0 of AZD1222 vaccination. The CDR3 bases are TGTGCCAGCAGTCCACTAGCGCGAAGGGGGAAGGGCACAGATACGCAGTATTTT. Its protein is CASSPLARRGKGTDTQYF.